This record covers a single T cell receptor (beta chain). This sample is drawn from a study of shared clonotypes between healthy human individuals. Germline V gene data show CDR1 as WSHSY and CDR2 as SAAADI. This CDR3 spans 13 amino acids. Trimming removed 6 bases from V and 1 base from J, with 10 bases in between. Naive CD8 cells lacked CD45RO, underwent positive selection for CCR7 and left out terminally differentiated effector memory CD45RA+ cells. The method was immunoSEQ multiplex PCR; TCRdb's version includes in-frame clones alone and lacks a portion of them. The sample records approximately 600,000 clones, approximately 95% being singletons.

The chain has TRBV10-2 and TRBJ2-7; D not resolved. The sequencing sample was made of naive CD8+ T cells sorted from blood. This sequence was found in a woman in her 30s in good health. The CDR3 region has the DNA TGCGCCAGCAGCAGGAAACCATCCTACGAGCAGTACTTC. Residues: CASSRKPSYEQYF.